This is a list of T cell receptor beta chains from one sample in a study of blood T cell repertoires in COVID-19. TCRdb keeps only in-frame clones here, not all; method: immunoSEQ multiplex PCR. This sample has tens of thousands of clones, with 90% to 95% found just once. Sequenced sample: peripheral blood. The source is a woman aged 45-59 years in a cohort sampled during active COVID-19. CDR3s include the opening cysteine and the closing phenylalanine or tryptophan. The D gene is left open where the match is weak. Clone size is given for some rows only: seen once, a few or many times, or a class if the clone is expanded.

D gene	V gene	clone size	J gene	CDR3 protein	CDR3 DNA
TRBD2	TRBV9	.	TRBJ2-7	CASSVGSSGYEQYF	TGTGCCAGCAGCGTCGGCTCTAGCGGATACGAGCAGTACTTC
.	TRBV5-1	.	TRBJ1-3	CASSSARGSGNTIYF	TGCGCCAGCAGCTCGGCCCGGGGCTCTGGAAACACCATATATTTT
TRBD1	TRBV18	once	TRBJ1-2	CASSPDRESYTF	TGTGCCAGCTCTCCGGACAGGGAGAGCTACACCTTC
TRBD1	TRBV7-8	.	TRBJ1-1	CASSTDRGSAEAFF	TGTGCCAGCAGCACGGACAGGGGGAGCGCTGAAGCTTTCTTT
.	TRBV5-1	.	TRBJ2-1	CASSTLRDFDNEQFF	TGCGCCAGCAGCACCCTACGGGACTTTGACAATGAGCAGTTCTTC
TRBD1	TRBV2	once	TRBJ1-5	CASSAQGASLDQPQHF	TGTGCCAGCAGTGCCCAGGGGGCTTCCCTCGATCAGCCCCAGCATTTT
TRBD1	TRBV5-1	.	TRBJ2-3	CASRRTGTGVGTDTQYF	TGCGCCAGCAGGCGGACCGGGACAGGGGTTGGAACAGATACGCAGTATTTT
TRBD1	TRBV6-5	.	TRBJ1-6	CASSYTGTGTSPLHF	TGTGCCAGCAGTTACACCGGGACAGGGACTTCACCCCTCCACTTT
TRBD2	TRBV18	.	TRBJ2-7	CASSPRRGGYEQYF	TGTGCCAGCTCACCGAGACGGGGGGGCTACGAGCAGTACTTC
.	TRBV12-5	.	TRBJ2-3	CASALIGTQYF	TGTGCTAGTGCCCTGATCGGTACGCAGTATTTT
.	TRBV6-5	once	TRBJ2-3	CASSTVGGNTDTQYF	TGTGCCAGCAGTACAGTCGGGGGAAACACAGATACGCAGTATTTT
TRBD2	TRBV5-1	.	TRBJ2-1	CASSSRAGVDNEQFF	TGCGCCAGCAGCTCCCGGGCGGGAGTGGACAATGAGCAGTTCTTC
TRBD1	TRBV27	.	TRBJ1-6	CASSSNLGGGNSPLHF	TGTGCCAGCAGTTCAAATCTAGGAGGGGGCAATTCACCCCTCCACTTT
.	TRBV5-1	.	TRBJ2-2	CASSPGVTQNTGELFF	TGCGCCAGCAGCCCGGGGGTGACTCAGAACACCGGGGAGCTGTTTTTT
TRBD2	TRBV5-1	.	TRBJ2-7	CASSSSGTRAYEQYF	TGCGCCAGCAGCTCTTCCGGGACTAGGGCCTACGAGCAGTACTTC
TRBD2	TRBV13	.	TRBJ2-1	CASSLTLAGGDEQFF	TGTGCCAGCAGTTTAACGCTAGCGGGGGGAGATGAGCAGTTCTTC
.	TRBV11-2	.	TRBJ1-6	CASTPRVSSYNSPLHF	TGTGCCAGCACCCCGCGGGTGAGCTCCTATAATTCACCCCTCCACTTT
.	TRBV30	medium-sized	TRBJ1-1	CASSQGMHMNTEAFF	TGTGCCTCCTCACAGGGCATGCACATGAACACTGAAGCTTTCTTT
TRBD1	TRBV7-3	.	TRBJ2-3	CASSSTTGSTQYF	TGTGCCAGCAGCTCCACGACAGGGAGTACGCAGTATTTT
.	TRBV21-1	.	TRBJ2-7	CASSTMTSGEYEQYF	TGTGCCAGCAGCACTATGACTAGCGGGGAATACGAGCAGTACTTC
TRBD1	TRBV5-1	.	TRBJ1-1	CASSGGTGDRAFF	TGCGCCAGCAGCGGGGGGACAGGAGATAGAGCTTTCTTT
TRBD1	TRBV28	.	TRBJ2-7	CASTRQGDEQYF	TGTGCCAGCACAAGACAGGGCGACGAGCAGTACTTC
.	TRBV11-2	.	TRBJ2-2	CASSLVGARELFF	TGTGCCAGCAGCTTAGTGGGGGCCCGGGAGCTGTTTTTT
TRBD1	TRBV28	.	TRBJ2-5	CASSEGGWGETQYF	TGTGCCAGCAGTGAAGGGGGCTGGGGGGAGACCCAGTACTTC
.	TRBV30	.	TRBJ1-4	CAWRYQENEKLFF	TGTGCCTGGAGATACCAGGAAAATGAAAAACTGTTTTTT
TRBD2	TRBV2	.	TRBJ2-1	CASSQQREPHNEQFF	TGTGCCAGCAGTCAGCAGCGGGAACCCCACAATGAGCAGTTCTTC
TRBD1	TRBV19	.	TRBJ2-3	CASSLTGGTDTQYF	TGTGCCAGTAGTTTGACAGGGGGCACAGATACGCAGTATTTT
.	TRBV4-1	.	TRBJ2-5	CASSQDPASPSGTQYF	TGCGCCAGCAGCCAAGATCCGGCTAGCCCCTCGGGGACCCAGTACTTC
TRBD1	TRBV7-9	.	TRBJ2-2	CASSLNRGLVGELFF	TGTGCCAGCAGCCTGAACAGGGGGCTGGTCGGGGAGCTGTTTTTT
.	TRBV6-5	once	TRBJ2-7	CASNKWYEQYF	TGTGCCAGCAACAAGTGGTACGAGCAGTACTTC
TRBD1	TRBV3-1/TRBV3-2	.	TRBJ1-2	CASSQGQGDYGYTF	TGTGCCAGCAGCCAAGGACAGGGGGACTATGGCTACACCTTC
TRBD1	TRBV19	.	TRBJ1-2	CASSKPGQGLLGAGYTF	TGTGCCAGTAGTAAACCGGGACAGGGCCTCCTCGGGGCTGGCTACACCTTC
TRBD1	TRBV10-3	.	TRBJ2-1	CAISPRLGTGNNEQFF	TGTGCCATCAGCCCTCGATTAGGGACAGGAAACAATGAGCAGTTCTTC
.	TRBV9	.	TRBJ2-7	CASSVEQRSEQYF	TGTGCCAGCAGCGTAGAGCAGAGGAGCGAGCAGTACTTC
.	TRBV28	.	TRBJ1-1	CASSLQGREAFF	TGTGCCAGCAGTTTACAGGGTAGGGAAGCTTTCTTT
.	TRBV4-1	.	TRBJ2-5	CASSQDPIRLERQETQYF	TGCGCCAGCAGCCAAGATCCCATCCGACTAGAACGGCAAGAGACCCAGTACTTC
.	TRBV29-1	.	TRBJ2-5	CSVESRIQETQYF	TGCAGCGTTGAATCCAGGATCCAAGAGACCCAGTACTTC
TRBD1	TRBV28	.	TRBJ2-1	CASSDRGVYNEQFF	TGTGCCAGCAGCGACAGGGGCGTTTACAATGAGCAGTTCTTC
.	TRBV19	.	TRBJ2-7	CASIGGRGSYEQYF	TGTGCCAGTATCGGGGGGCGGGGCTCCTACGAGCAGTACTTC
TRBD1	TRBV27	.	TRBJ1-6	CASSHTPGQRDSPLHF	TGTGCCAGCAGTCACACTCCGGGACAGCGCGATTCACCCCTCCACTTT
.	TRBV6-5	.	TRBJ2-7	CASSYSPGAYEQYF	TGTGCCAGCAGTTACTCTCCAGGGGCCTACGAGCAGTACTTC
.	TRBV6-5	.	TRBJ1-3	CASWAWQDRNTIYF	TGTGCCTCATGGGCCTGGCAGGATCGAAACACCATATATTTT
.	TRBV18	.	TRBJ2-2	CASSASGPRAGELFF	TGTGCCAGCTCCGCAAGCGGGCCGAGGGCCGGGGAGCTGTTTTTT
.	TRBV27	.	TRBJ2-3	CASSLSASGKGRGLSDTQYF	TGTGCCAGCAGTTTATCAGCTAGCGGGAAGGGCAGGGGGCTGTCAGATACGCAGTATTTT
TRBD1	TRBV29-1	once	TRBJ2-7	CSVTGGGNEQYF	TGCAGCGTTACAGGGGGCGGGAACGAGCAGTACTTC
TRBD2	TRBV27	.	TRBJ2-7	CASSFLAGSSYEQYF	TGTGCCAGCAGTTTTCTAGCGGGAAGCTCCTACGAGCAGTACTTC
.	TRBV4-1	.	TRBJ1-3	CASSQYKRNTIYF	TGCGCCAGCAGCCAATACAAAAGAAACACCATATATTTT
TRBD1	TRBV27	.	TRBJ1-1	CASSSWTGRETEAFF	TGTGCCAGCAGTTCATGGACAGGGAGGGAGACTGAAGCTTTCTTT
.	TRBV3-1/TRBV3-2	.	TRBJ1-3	CASGRSGNTIYF	TGTGCCAGCGGGAGATCTGGAAACACCATATATTTT
TRBD2	TRBV4-1	.	TRBJ2-1	CASSQDWGTSGINEQFF	TGCGCCAGCAGCCAAGATTGGGGGACTAGCGGGATAAATGAGCAGTTCTTC
.	TRBV28	.	TRBJ1-2	CASSIPGKGYTF	TGTGCCAGCAGTATCCCAGGCAAAGGCTACACCTTC
.	TRBV5-6	.	TRBJ2-5	CASSLGHTSLAQYF	TGTGCCAGCAGCTTGGGTCATACAAGTCTGGCCCAGTACTTC
TRBD2	TRBV6-6	.	TRBJ2-1	CASSRPSGREGNEQFF	TGTGCCAGCAGTCGACCTAGCGGGAGGGAGGGCAATGAGCAGTTCTTC
.	TRBV20-1	once	TRBJ2-5	CSAGGETQYF	TGCAGTGCCGGGGGAGAGACCCAGTACTTC
.	TRBV4-2	.	TRBJ1-5	CASSQDKSSNQPQHF	TGTGCCAGCAGCCAAGATAAGAGTAGCAATCAGCCCCAGCATTTT
.	TRBV7-9	.	TRBJ2-6	CASSLGARGSGANVLTF	TGTGCCAGCAGCTTAGGGGCCAGGGGCTCTGGGGCCAACGTCCTGACTTTC
.	TRBV6-1	.	TRBJ2-1	CASSERLSSYNEQFF	TGTGCCAGCAGTGAGAGATTGAGCTCCTACAATGAGCAGTTCTTC
.	TRBV19	.	TRBJ1-1	CASNPGLNTEAFF	TGTGCCAGTAACCCAGGGCTAAACACTGAAGCTTTCTTT
.	TRBV6-6	.	TRBJ2-7	CASSTRYERYF	TGTGCCAGCAGCACCCGTTACGAGCGGTACTTC